Listed below are T cell receptor beta chains from one sample, sequenced in a study of T cells in localized non-small cell lung cancer. Generated by immunoSEQ multiplex PCR, the TCRdb table keeps only in-frame clones and is missing some. Found here are about 82,000 clones, around 80% of them singletons; the top ten hold about a fifth. Here the sequenced sample was PBMCs, taken before any cancer treatment. Receptor source: a man between 40 and 70 years old with stage II squamous cell lung carcinoma. CDR3s include the opening cysteine and the closing phenylalanine or tryptophan. A D gene is named only where the DNA matches it firmly. Not every row has a clone size; where given, it reads once, few, many or a size class.

D: TRBD2; V: TRBV5-6; size: .; J: TRBJ2-5; DNA: TGTGCCAGCAGCCCGGGACTAGCGGGGCGTCAGACCCAGTACTTC; CDR3: CASSPGLAGRQTQYF
D: .; V: TRBV27; size: .; J: TRBJ1-6; DNA: TGTGCCAGCAGTTTTGGGGGGAGATCACCCCTCCACTTT; CDR3: CASSFGGRSPLHF
D: TRBD1; V: TRBV18; size: .; J: TRBJ1-5; DNA: TGTGCCAGCTCACTAGGACAGGGTAATCAGCCCCAGCATTTT; CDR3: CASSLGQGNQPQHF
D: TRBD1; V: TRBV10-2; size: .; J: TRBJ1-1; DNA: TGCGCCAGCTTACAGGGGGACACTGAAGCTTTCTTT; CDR3: CASLQGDTEAFF
D: .; V: TRBV5-6; size: few; J: TRBJ1-1; DNA: TGTGCCAGCAGCTTGTCCAGTTGGGGGGATCTGGCTTTCTTT; CDR3: CASSLSSWGDLAFF
D: TRBD1; V: TRBV18; size: .; J: TRBJ2-7; DNA: TGTGCCAGCTCACCACCCGGGACAGGGGGCTACGAGCAGTACTTC; CDR3: CASSPPGTGGYEQYF
D: .; V: TRBV9; size: .; J: TRBJ2-5; DNA: TGTGCCAGCAGCCGCCAGGGGAGGCGGGAGACCCAGTACTTC; CDR3: CASSRQGRRETQYF
D: TRBD2; V: TRBV27; size: .; J: TRBJ2-2; DNA: TGTGCCAGCAGTTTACCACATGCGGGGGCGAACACCGGGGAGCTGTTTTTT; CDR3: CASSLPHAGANTGELFF
D: .; V: TRBV28; size: .; J: TRBJ1-6; DNA: TGTGCCAGCATCCCCACTGGGGGGTCCTATAATTCACCCCTCCACTTT; CDR3: CASIPTGGSYNSPLHF
D: .; V: TRBV18; size: .; J: TRBJ1-2; DNA: TGTGCCAGCTCACCCACAGGACCGGCTAACTATGGCTACACCTTC; CDR3: CASSPTGPANYGYTF
D: .; V: TRBV27; size: .; J: TRBJ1-2; DNA: TGTGCCAGCAGTTTATTGGCCCCCCCTGGGAGTGGCTACACCTTC; CDR3: CASSLLAPPGSGYTF
D: .; V: TRBV4-1; size: .; J: TRBJ2-7; DNA: TGCGCCAGCAGCCAGTCCTACGAGCAGTACTTC; CDR3: CASSQSYEQYF
D: .; V: TRBV19; size: .; J: TRBJ2-2; DNA: TGTGCCAGTAGTACCGTCCTCGACACCGGGGAGCTGTTTTTT; CDR3: CASSTVLDTGELFF
D: .; V: TRBV5-1; size: .; J: TRBJ1-1; DNA: TGCGCCAGCAGCTTAGCAGGGCCCACTGAAGCTTTCTTT; CDR3: CASSLAGPTEAFF
D: .; V: TRBV6-5; size: .; J: TRBJ1-1; DNA: TGTGCCAGCAGTTACTCGGCCAGGATCCCGAACACTGAAGCTTTCTTT; CDR3: CASSYSARIPNTEAFF
D: .; V: TRBV7-9; size: .; J: TRBJ2-7; DNA: TGTGCCAGCAGCTCCGACATGAGGAGCTCCTACGAGCAGTACTTC; CDR3: CASSSDMRSSYEQYF
D: TRBD1; V: TRBV14; size: .; J: TRBJ1-2; DNA: TGTGCCAGCAGTCAACGACAGGGGGGCTACACCTTC; CDR3: CASSQRQGGYTF
D: .; V: TRBV2; size: .; J: TRBJ2-2; DNA: TGTGCCAGCAGGCTTGGACGGCGCAGGAACACCGGGGAGCTGTTTTTT; CDR3: CASRLGRRRNTGELFF
D: .; V: TRBV6-4; size: .; J: TRBJ1-4; DNA: TGTGCCAGCAGTAGGGACGGCGGGAATGAAAAACTGTTTTTT; CDR3: CASSRDGGNEKLFF